Listed below are T cell receptor beta chains from one sample, sequenced in a study of T cell responses to AZD1222 COVID-19 vaccine. Sequenced by immunoSEQ multiplex PCR; TCRdb stores in-frame clones only, minus some. The repertoire consists of some 100,000 clones, with approximately 91% occurring once and the leading ten covering approximately 4.9%. The material sequenced was peripheral blood, taken on day 0 of AZD1222 vaccination. The receptors were gathered from an adult in good health. CDR3s include the opening cysteine and the closing phenylalanine or tryptophan. D genes are given only for firm matches. Rows give clone size only sometimes, using once, few, many, or a class for an expanded clone.

clone size	D gene	V gene	J gene	CDR3 protein	CDR3 DNA
-	-	TRBV2	TRBJ2-5	CASRETTEDETQYF	TGTGCCAGCAGAGAGACTACTGAGGACGAGACCCAGTACTTC
-	-	TRBV6-1	TRBJ2-1	CASSEQEGAYNEQFF	TGTGCCAGCAGTGAACAGGAGGGGGCCTACAATGAGCAGTTCTTC
-	-	TRBV24-1	TRBJ2-2	CATSSGGNRGHTGELFF	TGTGCCACCAGTTCCGGCGGGAACAGGGGCCATACCGGGGAGCTGTTTTTT
-	-	TRBV4-3	TRBJ1-2	CASSQESNRAGGYTF	TGCGCCAGCAGCCAAGAAAGTAACAGGGCTGGAGGCTACACCTTC
-	-	TRBV5-8	TRBJ2-7	CASSQDRYEQYF	TGTGCCAGCAGTCAGGACCGCTACGAGCAGTACTTC
-	-	TRBV2	TRBJ1-5	CASSVDGHSNQPQHF	TGTGCCAGCAGTGTGGACGGTCATAGCAATCAGCCCCAGCATTTT
-	TRBD1	TRBV19	TRBJ1-2	CASLDQGAPDYGYTF	TGTGCCAGTCTTGATCAGGGGGCGCCGGACTATGGCTACACCTTC
-	-	TRBV18	TRBJ1-1	CASSPEGWGTEAFF	TGTGCCAGCTCACCGGAGGGATGGGGCACTGAAGCTTTCTTT
-	-	TRBV14	TRBJ2-2	CASSQDQRVGELFF	TGTGCCAGCAGCCAAGATCAGCGGGTCGGGGAGCTGTTTTTT
-	-	TRBV5-4	TRBJ2-7	CASSLYYEQYF	TGTGCCAGCAGCCTCTACTACGAGCAGTACTTC
-	-	TRBV4-3	TRBJ1-2	CASSHTGTPYGYTF	TGCGCCAGCAGCCACACAGGGACCCCCTATGGCTACACCTTC
-	TRBD1	TRBV7-9	TRBJ1-6	CASSSGTGISPLHF	TGTGCCAGCAGCTCCGGGACAGGGATTTCGCCCCTCCACTTT
-	-	TRBV6-5	TRBJ2-7	CASSYGKGTPEDF	TGTGCCAGCAGTTACGGGAAGGGGACACCGGAGGATTTC
-	TRBD2	TRBV14	TRBJ2-1	CASSQALAGAYNEQFF	TGTGCCAGCAGCCAAGCCCTAGCGGGGGCTTACAATGAGCAGTTCTTC
once	-	TRBV30	TRBJ2-7	CAWSQWGKSDEQYF	TGTGCCTGGAGTCAATGGGGTAAGTCGGACGAGCAGTACTTC
-	-	TRBV18	TRBJ1-2	CASSPPGTPYGYTF	TGTGCCAGCTCACCACCCGGGACGCCCTATGGCTACACCTTC
-	-	TRBV19	TRBJ2-3	CASNEGGKHTQYF	TGTGCCAGTAATGAGGGGGGGAAACATACGCAGTATTTT
-	-	TRBV5-8	TRBJ1-5	CASSLAFPVRRQPQHF	TGTGCCAGCAGCCTTGCTTTCCCGGTGCGGCGCCAGCCCCAGCATTTT
-	-	TRBV6-5	TRBJ1-2	CASSYRDGRGYTF	TGTGCCAGCAGTTACCGGGACGGTAGGGGCTACACCTTC
-	-	TRBV5-1	TRBJ1-5	CASSFGDSSNQPQHF	TGCGCCAGCAGCTTTGGCGACAGTAGCAATCAGCCCCAGCATTTT
-	TRBD2	TRBV5-1	TRBJ2-3	CASSLLAGADTQYF	TGCGCCAGCAGCTTACTAGCGGGGGCGGATACGCAGTATTTT
-	-	TRBV7-3	TRBJ1-6	CASSLGGGANYNSPLHF	TGTGCCAGCAGCTTAGGTGGGGGGGCCAACTATAATTCACCCCTCCACTTT
-	-	TRBV7-6	TRBJ2-3	CASIPGDSTDTQYF	TGTGCCAGCATCCCTGGGGATAGCACAGATACGCAGTATTTT
-	-	TRBV18	TRBJ1-3	CASSENGNTIYF	TGTGCCAGCTCAGAGAATGGAAACACCATATATTTT
-	TRBD1	TRBV19	TRBJ2-7	CASSLQGPLYEQYF	TGTGCCAGTAGTCTACAGGGGCCGCTCTACGAGCAGTACTTC
-	-	TRBV11-1	TRBJ2-6	CASSLGAGANVLTF	TGTGCCAGCAGCTTAGGGGCTGGGGCCAACGTCCTGACTTTC
few	-	TRBV4-3	TRBJ1-2	CASSQDRAGRYGYTF	TGCGCCAGCAGCCAAGATAGGGCAGGGAGGTATGGCTACACCTTC
-	-	TRBV3-1/TRBV3-2	TRBJ1-2	CASSQVIDASNYGYTF	TGTGCCAGCAGCCAAGTAATTGACGCTTCTAACTATGGCTACACCTTC
-	TRBD2	TRBV20-1	TRBJ2-5	CSASLPKGLAGGRKETQYF	TGCAGTGCTAGTCTACCTAAAGGATTAGCGGGGGGACGTAAAGAGACCCAGTACTTC
once	-	TRBV30	TRBJ1-5	CAWGRSNQPQHF	TGTGCCTGGGGACGTAGCAATCAGCCCCAGCATTTT
-	-	TRBV7-8	TRBJ2-2	CASSPSSSNTGELFF	TGTGCCAGCAGCCCATCCAGTTCGAACACCGGGGAGCTGTTTTTT
-	-	TRBV7-8	TRBJ1-5	CASSPFRRGSNQPQHF	TGTGCCAGCAGCCCATTTAGACGGGGGAGCAATCAGCCCCAGCATTTT
-	-	TRBV6-5	TRBJ1-1	CAILFLSGTHGGAFF	TGTGCCATCCTCTTTCTTTCCGGGACTCACGGAGGGGCTTTCTTT
-	-	TRBV5-1	TRBJ1-1	CASRYDTEAFF	TGCGCCAGCAGATATGACACTGAAGCTTTCTTT
-	-	TRBV2	TRBJ2-7	CASSDETGSYEQYF	TGTGCCAGCAGTGATGAGACAGGCTCCTACGAGCAGTACTTC
-	-	TRBV11-2	TRBJ2-1	CASALRSGGPDEQFF	TGTGCCAGCGCCTTAAGGTCCGGGGGGCCGGATGAGCAGTTCTTC
-	-	TRBV30	TRBJ1-2	CAWGGGGYTF	TGTGCCTGGGGAGGAGGCGGCTACACCTTC
-	-	TRBV29-1	TRBJ1-1	CSVSRAGLGTEAFF	TGCAGCGTCAGCCGGGCAGGGCTCGGAACTGAAGCTTTCTTT
-	TRBD1	TRBV6-2/TRBV6-3	TRBJ1-2	CASSLADRVFGYTF	TGTGCCAGCAGCCTCGCCGACAGGGTCTTTGGCTACACCTTC
-	-	TRBV15	TRBJ2-3	CATSRSRQGADTQYF	TGTGCCACCAGCAGAAGCCGGCAGGGCGCAGATACGCAGTATTTT